Below are 26 T cell receptor beta chains sequenced from a single sample in a study of blood T cells in healthy people across ages. Through a sample-barcoded 5' primer and a J-beta primer mix, a second PCR was run for about 6 to 11 cycles. From the 5' RACE reads, TCRdb called clonotypes with MiXCR, one entry per CDR3 protein. The data contain 1.5 million to 2 million distinct CDR3 sequences, 28% of them singletons. Material: blood. The receptors stem from a woman under 40 in good health.

This clonotype appeared many times. The chain is built from TRBV7-2 and TRBJ2-4; TRBD1 might be the D (6 bases). Germline CDR1 and CDR2: SGHTA and FQGNSA. This CDR3 spans 15 amino acids. The V end was cut by 5 bases, the J end by 8 bases, with 19 bases between. CDR3 residues: CASSTTGTYGDIQYF. The CDR3, as DNA: TGTGCCAGCAGCACAACAGGGACCTACGGGGACATTCAGTACTTC.

The J gene is TRBJ1-2, the V gene TRBV10-1; weak D call: TRBD1 (5 bases). V shed 8 bases and J shed 10 bases, with 23 bases lying between them. The length of the CDR3 is 14 residues. Germline-derived CDR1 and CDR2 are WNHNN and SYGVQD (reference sequence). The CDR3: CASVRGDGGRVYTF. The CDR3 DNA follows: TGCGCCAGCGTAAGGGGAGATGGCGGACGGGTCTACACCTTC.

About this clonotype itself: A junction boundary mismatches the germline segment, possibly from a read error. This chain uses TRBV18 with TRBJ2-7; no reliable D call. The germline V gene encodes CDR1 KGHSH and CDR2 LQKENI. The CDR3 extends over 18 amino acids. The CDR3 sequence is CASSPRVVEFSSSYGQYF. For the CDR3, the DNA is TGTGCCAGCTCACCAAGGGTTGTGGAGTTTTCGTCCTCCTACGGGCAGTACTTC.

This clonotype has a count of ten or more. The CDR3 reads CAISATGSAYEQYF. The CDR3 DNA follows: TGTGCCATCAGTGCGACAGGGTCTGCCTACGAGCAGTACTTC. The chain combines TRBV10-3 with TRBJ2-7; 7 positions match TRBD1. J lost 2 bases, V lost 4 bases, and 5 bases had no gene match. Germline values: CDR1 ENHRY, CDR2 SYGVKD. CDR3 length: 14 amino acids.

About this clonotype itself: One junction end does not reproduce the germline sequence, and a read error may be involved. The rearrangement uses TRBV6-6 and TRBJ2-7; D perhaps matches TRBD1 (6 bases). The CDR3 consists of 14 residues. Germline V CDR1 and CDR2: MNHNY, SVGAGI (reference sequence). In DNA form, the CDR3 reads TGTGCCAGCAGTTACCAGGACAGAGGGGAGACCCAGCACTTC. Translating gives CASSYQDRGETQHF.

The J gene is TRBJ2-1, the V gene TRBV15, with TRBD2 matching 9 bases. After removal of 5 bases from V and 2 bases from J, the junction contained 4 bases not matched to a gene. CDR1 is LNHNV, CDR2 YYDKDF, per germline (reference sequence). The CDR3 spans 15 residues. DNA of the CDR3: TGTGCCACCAGCGCAGGGACTAGCCCCTACAATGAGCAGTTCTTC. Protein sequence: CATSAGTSPYNEQFF.

Details on this clonotype: One end of the junction varies from germline; a read error may be responsible. This sequence joins TRBV12-3 or TRBV12-4 and TRBJ2-2; D tentatively fits TRBD1 or TRBD2 (5 bases each). The CDR3 extends over 15 amino acids. The CDR3 nucleotides read TGTGCCAGCATTTTAGGGGAGAGGGACACCGGGGAGCTGTTTTTT. This translates into CASILGERDTGELFF.

This chain connects TRBV12-3 or TRBV12-4 to TRBJ2-1; TRBD2 matches 12 bases. V was clipped by 5 bases and J by 10 bases; unmatched bases: 3. This CDR3 has 13 residues. CDR3 nucleotides: TGTGCCAGCAGTAGGACTAGCGGGACGGAGCAGTTCTTC. The encoded protein is CASSRTSGTEQFF.

This clonotype was detected many times. The rearrangement links TRBV29-1 to TRBJ2-7; D not resolved. V was cut by 3 bases and J by 4 bases, with 19 bases left in between. The CDR3 is made up of 15 amino acids. CDR1 is SQVTM, CDR2 ANQGSEA, per germline. The CDR3 DNA is TGCAGCGTTGAGGAGCCTACACGAGGACCTTACGAGCAGTACTTC. Amino acids: CSVEEPTRGPYEQYF.

This CDR3 is CAISERKETQYF. CDR3 nucleotide sequence: TGTGCCATCAGTGAGCGGAAAGAGACCCAGTACTTC. The chain has TRBV10-3 and TRBJ2-5; D not resolved. Trimming took 2 bases from V and 3 from J, leaving 4 bases between them. CDR3 length: 12 amino acids. Per germline, CDR1 ENHRY and CDR2 SYGVKD.

This clonotype has just a few counts. For the CDR3, the DNA is TGCGCCAGCAGCCCGGAGACAGGGAAGCAGTACTTC. This gives the protein CASSPETGKQYF. The chain combines TRBV5-1 with TRBJ2-7, with 7 bases matching TRBD1. Unmatched junction bases numbered 6, after V lost 4 bases and J lost 8 bases. This CDR3 has 12 amino acids. Germline lookup yields CDR1 SGHRS and CDR2 YFSETQ.

This clonotype came up many times. This chain uses TRBV7-9 with TRBJ2-1, with 9 bases aligning to TRBD1. Losses at the gene ends were 5 bases for V and 4 bases for J; bases not matched to a gene: 6. The CDR3 runs to 15 residues. From germline, CDR1 is SEHNR and CDR2 FQNEAQ (reference sequence). Here the CDR3 reads CASSLTGGRYNEQFF. For the CDR3, the DNA is TGTGCCAGCAGCCTAACAGGGGGCCGATACAATGAGCAGTTCTTC.

The chain couples TRBV5-6 to TRBJ2-2; D is uncertain. CDR1 and CDR2 (germline): SGHDT, YYEEEE. The CDR3 contains 15 residues. V was trimmed by 4 bases and J by 1 base, leaving 11 bases between them. CDR3 in DNA: TGTGCCAGCAGCCGTAGGTCGGGGAACACCGGGGAGCTGTTTTTT. This codes for CASSRRSGNTGELFF.

This clonotype has only one observation. Germline is not matched at one junction end, which may reflect a read error. V gene TRBV28 combines with J gene TRBJ1-5; D is unclear. This CDR3 is built from 15 residues. Germline V gene sequence: CDR1 MDHEN, CDR2 SYDVKM. CDR3 amino acids: CASGLSLPPGEAQHF. The CDR3 DNA is TGTGCCAGCGGTTTAAGCCTCCCCCCCGGGGAAGCCCAGCATTTT.

The J gene is TRBJ2-1, the V gene TRBV2, with a weak D call TRBD1 (5 bases). The CDR3 consists of 15 residues. Trimming left V 1 base short and J 4 bases short, with 11 bases between. Germline assignment: CDR1 SNHLY and CDR2 FYNNEI. CDR3 DNA sequence: TGTGCCAGCAGTGAAGTCTCGGCAGGGTACAATGAGCAGTTCTTC. Amino acids: CASSEVSAGYNEQFF.

This clonotype was counted only a few times. The genes are TRBV30 and TRBJ2-7, with D uncertain. The CDR3 loop spans 12 amino acids. Trimming removed 5 bases from V and 6 bases from J, with 14 bases in between. CDR1 is GTSNPN and CDR2 is SVGIG in the germline V gene (reference sequence). Here the CDR3 reads CAWGFSMREQYF. CDR3 bases: TGTGCCTGGGGATTCTCCATGCGCGAGCAGTACTTC.

On this clonotype itself: Just one base apart from a much larger clone, this may be a read error. The CDR3 loop is CASSFNSPGESQYF. The CDR3 region has the DNA TGTGCCAGCAGTTTTAACTCTCCGGGCGAGAGCCAGTACTTC. This chain uses TRBV12-3 or TRBV12-4 with TRBJ2-5; D gene ambiguous. CDR3 length: 14 residues.

The table lists this clonotype with a few counts. This chain connects TRBV20-1 to TRBJ2-1; TRBD1 is a possible D gene (8 bases). The V end was cut by 0 bases, the J end by 0 bases, with 12 bases between. Germline V gives CDR1 DFQATT, CDR2 SNEGSKA (reference sequence). The CDR3 runs 16 residues. CDR3 DNA: TGCAGTGCTAGAGAAACAGGGGGGGTCTCCTACAATGAGCAGTTCTTC. Its translation: CSARETGGVSYNEQFF.

The CDR3 protein is CASSPGTGGEGYTF. The CDR3 DNA follows: TGTGCCAGTAGTCCCGGGACAGGGGGCGAGGGCTACACCTTC. The V gene is TRBV19, the J gene TRBJ1-2; TRBD1 matches 12 bases. The trim removed 5 bases at V and 8 bases at J, leaving 6 bases unmatched. This CDR3 spans 14 amino acids. Germline-derived CDR1 and CDR2 are LNHDA and SQIVND (reference sequence). Together with reference TRBV19 and TRBJ1-2, the CDR3 gives the full variable domain: DGGITQSPKYLFRKEGQNVTLSCEQNLNHDAMYWYRQDPGQGLRLIYYSQIVNDFQKGDIAEGYSVSREKKESFPLTVTSAQKNPTAFYLCASSPGTGGEGYTFGSGTRLTVV.

This rearrangement joins TRBV10-3 to TRBJ2-7, with a weak D call TRBD2 (5 bases). The germline CDR1 and CDR2 sequences are ENHRY and SYGVKD. CDR3 length equals 16 residues. The V and J ends lost 0 bases and 0 bases respectively, with 12 bases between them. This CDR3 is CAISESLGKSSYEQYF. In DNA form, the CDR3 reads TGTGCCATCAGTGAGTCCCTCGGGAAGAGCTCCTACGAGCAGTACTTC.

Many counts were recorded for this clonotype. The V and J genes are TRBV29-1 and TRBJ2-1; D not certain. Trimming took off 1 base at V and 7 bases at J, with 8 bases between the two ends. This CDR3 has 12 amino acids. Germline V gene sequence: CDR1 SQVTM, CDR2 ANQGSEA. The CDR3 protein is CSVEVRKNEQFF. CDR3 in DNA: TGCAGCGTTGAAGTCCGGAAGAATGAGCAGTTCTTC.

This clonotype occurred a few times. The J gene is TRBJ2-1, the V gene TRBV20-1, with 7 nucleotides matching TRBD2. The germline V gene encodes CDR1 DFQATT and CDR2 SNEGSKA (reference sequence). V gave up 1 base and J gave up 13 bases; unmatched junction bases: 22. This CDR3 comprises 17 residues. Here the CDR3 DNA reads TGCAGTGCTAGAGTCTTCGGGAGGCAGGCTCTGATGGTGACCCAGTTCTTC. This translates into CSARVFGRQALMVTQFF.

This rearrangement joins TRBV2 to TRBJ2-7; TRBD2 matches at 10 bases. CDR3 size: 14 residues. Germline values: CDR1 SNHLY, CDR2 FYNNEI. The junction had 7 bases not matched to a gene; V was cut back by 2 bases and J by 9 bases. The CDR3 sequence is CASSEQREGRWQYF. The DNA for the CDR3 is TGTGCCAGCAGTGAACAGCGGGAGGGCCGATGGCAGTACTTC.

The CDR3 DNA sequence: TGTGCCAGCAGTTTTGAGCAGGGGGGTAGCTCCTATAATTCACCCCTCCACTTT. Its protein product is CASSFEQGGSSYNSPLHF. The chain is built from TRBV27 and TRBJ1-6; 7 bases line up with TRBD1. Germline V CDR1 and CDR2: MNHEY, SMNVEV (reference sequence). V gave up 3 bases and J gave up 0 bases; unmatched junction bases: 8. The CDR3 contains 18 residues.

This clonotype has just a few counts. The chain couples TRBV2 to TRBJ2-5, with a tentative D call TRBD2 (5 bases). V lost 6 bases and J lost 4, with 15 bases in between. Germline V gene lookup returns CDR1 SNHLY and CDR2 FYNNEI. The CDR3 extends over 14 amino acids. The CDR3 loop is CASSAIRAGETQYF. In DNA, the CDR3 is TGTGCCAGCAGCGCCATTAGGGCGGGAGAGACCCAGTACTTC.

Only one count was recorded for this clonotype. The chain links TRBV5-1 to TRBJ2-1, with a weak D call TRBD2 (5 bases). Trimming left V 1 base short and J 6 bases short, with 11 bases between. Germline V CDR1 and CDR2: SGHRS, YFSETQ. The CDR3 sequence is 14 residues long. The CDR3 nucleotides read TGCGCCAGCAGCTTGTATAGCGAGGGCAATGAGCAGTTCTTC. Translated, it gives CASSLYSEGNEQFF. Complete variable domain (other parts from reference TRBV5-1 and TRBJ2-1): KAGVTQTPRYLIKTRGQQVTLSCSPISGHRSVSWYQQTPGQGLQFLFEYFSETQRNKGNFPGRFSGRQFSNSRSEMNVSTLELGDSALYLCASSLYSEGNEQFFGPGTRLTVL.